This T cell receptor beta chain was obtained from a study of T cell repertoires in cytomegalovirus infection. In the study overall: Matching HLA type, along with CMV infection, was indicated by public TCR beta signatures.

Germline loops: CDR1 SGHTA, CDR2 FQGTGA. CDR3 length equals 18 residues. V lost 5 bases to trimming and J lost 4 bases; unmatched junction nucleotides: 10. Using its own MiXCR run on the reads, TCRdb lists one record per CDR3 protein. The table has fewer than 300,000 distinct CDR3 sequences, about 25% seen once. This clonotype was recorded at least ten times. Its antigen is still unknown. Overall study findings and caveats: HLA-C-restricted CMV clonotypes gave the most frequent clonotype in two of eight donors.

The TCR comes from a human donor in good health (CMV status not recorded). Some clones in this sample may be carry-over from other donors' samples. The chain has TRBV7-3 and TRBJ2-3, with 15 positions matching TRBD2. The sample taken for sequencing was PBMCs. The CDR3 coding sequence is TGTGCCAGCAGCCCACCGGGACTAGCGGGAGGATTGTCAGATACGCAGTATTTT. It encodes CASSPPGLAGGLSDTQYF.